This T cell receptor (beta chain) comes out of a study of identical twins' blood T cells. Across the whole study: Roughly 51 million reads came from roughly 12 libraries, six alpha, six beta. Study-level results: Each donor's most abundant TCRbeta clonotypes shared more CDR3 sequences with her twin than unrelated donors. Twins shared about as many clonotypes as their cloneset sizes predicted.

A previously described protocol, modified, built RNA-based TCR cDNA libraries. TCRdb re-analysed the 5' RACE reads in MiXCR, keeping a single row per CDR3 protein. The repertoire holds 300,000 to 450,000 distinct CDR3 sequences, with about 28% as singletons. The CDR3 is 14 amino acids. Germline-derived CDR1 and CDR2 are MNHNY and SVGAGI (reference sequence). V was clipped by 6 bases and J by 10 bases; unmatched bases: 11. This clonotype was observed a few times. No antigen is known for it. V is TRBV6-6 and J is TRBJ2-1; 8 bases align to TRBD2. Sequences were obtained from PBMCs. The sequence was obtained from a woman aged 18 to 55 in good health. CDR3 protein: CASSTGTSLGEQFF. CDR3 DNA: TGTGCCAGCAGCACCGGGACTAGTCTTGGAGAGCAGTTCTTC.